These 12 T cell receptor beta chains came from one sample sequenced in a study of blood T cell repertoires in COVID-19. Clones were read by immunoSEQ multiplex PCR, and TCRdb kept only the in-frame ones, dropping some. Of roughly 670,000 clones in the sample, 85% to 90% were seen once. Sequencing was carried out using peripheral blood. Receptors originate from a woman aged 18-29 years with acute or convalescent COVID-19.

The gene calls are TRBV7-9 and TRBJ1-2; 7 bases fit TRBD1. V lost 5 bases, J lost 0 bases, and 3 bases stayed unmatched. The CDR3 has 14 amino acids. The germline CDR1 and CDR2 sequences are SEHNR and FQNEAQ (reference sequence). The CDR3 loop reads CASSGDSPNYGYTF. The CDR3 DNA sequence: TGTGCCAGCAGCGGGGACAGTCCTAACTATGGCTACACCTTC.

This clone appeared a few times. CDR3 DNA sequence: TGTGCCAGCAGCACCCGACATAAGAACACTGAAGCTTTCTTT. This sequence encodes CASSTRHKNTEAFF. The chain is built from TRBV13 and TRBJ1-1; no definite D call. The V gene lost 5 bases and the J gene lost 1 base, with 11 bases spanning the gap. From germline, CDR1 is PRHDT and CDR2 FYEKMQ (reference sequence). The CDR3 totals 14 residues.

The rearrangement uses TRBV7-8 and TRBJ1-6; no clear D. The CDR3 runs 16 residues. Trimming took 3 bases from V and 7 from J, leaving 16 bases between them. The V gene's germline CDR1 is SGHVS and CDR2 FQNEAQ. The CDR3, as DNA: TGTGCCAGCAGCTTCGTTCCTCCAGGAGGGAATTCACCCCTCCACTTT. Translated: CASSFVPPGGNSPLHF.

This clone appeared a single time. The chain uses TRBV6-5 and TRBJ2-1; D perhaps matches TRBD2 (5 bases). Germline CDR1 reads MNHEY; CDR2 reads SVGAGI. The CDR3 totals 12 residues. V shed 6 bases and J shed 3 bases, with 6 bases lying between them. This CDR3 reads CASRAGYNEQFF. CDR3 in DNA: TGTGCCAGCAGGGCGGGCTACAATGAGCAGTTCTTC.

The V call is TRBV9, the J call TRBJ1-1, with 9 bases lining up with TRBD1. The V gene end was trimmed by 1 base and the J gene end by 3 bases; junction bases not matched to a gene: 13. There are 18 residues in the CDR3. CDR1 and CDR2 (germline): SGDLS, YYNGEE. As DNA, the CDR3 is TGTGCCAGCAGCGTATCACAGGACAGGGGAAGGATGGACACTGAAGCTTTCTTT. It yields the protein CASSVSQDRGRMDTEAFF.

The CDR3 sequence: CASQGLQETQYF. The CDR3 nucleotides are TGCGCCAGTCAGGGGTTACAAGAGACCCAGTACTTC. This sequence joins TRBV5-1 and TRBJ2-5; possibly TRBD1 for D (6 bases). CDR3 length: 12 residues. Germline CDR1 is SGHRS and CDR2 is YFSETQ. V was pared by 8 bases and J by 2 bases, with 10 bases between.

V gene TRBV5-4 combines with J gene TRBJ1-2, with TRBD1 matching over 8 bases. The CDR3 consists of 14 residues. Germline V gives CDR1 SGHNT, CDR2 YYREEE (reference sequence). The junction had 4 bases not matched to a gene; V was cut back by 2 bases and J by 4 bases. The CDR3 DNA follows: TGTGCCAGCAGCTTCAGGGGGCTTGGCTATGGCTACACCTTC. Its translation is CASSFRGLGYGYTF.

The chain employs TRBV3-1 (or the pseudogene TRBV3-2) and TRBJ2-1; tentative D call: TRBD1 (6 bases). V dropped 0 bases and J dropped 15 bases, with 21 bases sitting between them. This CDR3 is built from 15 residues. CDR1 and CDR2 (germline): LGHDT, YNNKEL (reference sequence). CDR3 sequence (DNA): TGTGCCAGCAGCCAAGATTTAGGGGGTCCTCGCGAGAGGTTCTTC. This codes for CASSQDLGGPRERFF.

This sequence joins TRBV11-2 and TRBJ1-3; D perhaps matches TRBD1 (6 bases). CDR1 is SGHAT, CDR2 FQNNGV, per germline. The CDR3 runs to 14 residues. V lost 3 bases and J lost 3, with 9 bases in between. The CDR3 nucleotides read TGTGCCAGCAGCTTTAACAGGGTTGGAAACACCATATATTTT. Translated: CASSFNRVGNTIYF.

V is TRBV10-2 and J is TRBJ1-5, with D hard to call. CDR1 and CDR2 from the germline V gene are WSHSY and SAAADI. CDR3 length equals 18 residues. CDR3 DNA: TGCGGTAATGGGAGGGTGGGTCGTAGCGACTATAGCAATCAGCCCCAGCATTTT. Translation: CGNGRVGRSDYSNQPQHF.

This clone was detected only once. The chain couples TRBV27 to TRBJ2-7; TRBD2 agrees at 10 bases. The CDR3 contains 17 residues. Germline trimming cut 3 bases from V and 0 bases from J; bases unmatched to any gene: 8. Germline CDR1 and CDR2: MNHEY and SMNVEV (reference sequence). Here the CDR3 reads CASSFGSSGGPSYEQYF. The DNA for the CDR3 is TGTGCCAGCAGTTTTGGATCTAGCGGGGGCCCCTCCTACGAGCAGTACTTC.

This chain joins TRBV6-5 and TRBJ1-6, with D unclear. Deletions cut 6 bases from V and 7 bases from J, with 13 bases between. CDR3 length: 14 amino acids. CDR1 and CDR2 (germline): MNHEY, SVGAGI. This chain's CDR3 is CASRLEGQNSPLHF. The CDR3 nucleotides are TGTGCCAGCAGATTGGAGGGTCAAAATTCACCCCTCCACTTT.